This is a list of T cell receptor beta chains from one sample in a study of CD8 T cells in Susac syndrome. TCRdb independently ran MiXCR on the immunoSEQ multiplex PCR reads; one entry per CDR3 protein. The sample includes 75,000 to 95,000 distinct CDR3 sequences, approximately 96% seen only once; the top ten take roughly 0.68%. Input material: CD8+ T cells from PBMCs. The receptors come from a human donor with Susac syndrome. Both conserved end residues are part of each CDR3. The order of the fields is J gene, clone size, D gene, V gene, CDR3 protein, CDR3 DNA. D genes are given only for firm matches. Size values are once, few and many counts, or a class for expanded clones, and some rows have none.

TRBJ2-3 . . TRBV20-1 CSARVAGSVDTQYF TGCAGTGCTAGGGTGGCGGGGTCCGTAGATACGCAGTATTTT
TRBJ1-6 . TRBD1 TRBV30 CAWSVHRGTSYNSPLHF TGTGCCTGGAGTGTACACAGGGGAACCTCCTATAATTCACCCCTCCACTTT
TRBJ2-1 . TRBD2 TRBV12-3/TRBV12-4 CASSLAASGGAWEQFF TGTGCCAGCAGTTTAGCAGCTAGCGGGGGGGCCTGGGAGCAGTTCTTC
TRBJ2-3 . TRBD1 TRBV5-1 CASSQDPGQGTDTQYF TGCGCCAGCAGCCAAGACCCGGGACAGGGAACAGATACGCAGTATTTT
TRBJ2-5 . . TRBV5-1 CASSPTGTQQETQYF TGCGCCAGCAGCCCGACCGGGACTCAACAAGAGACCCAGTACTTC
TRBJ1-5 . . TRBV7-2 CATGMAQPQHF TGTGCCACGGGGATGGCTCAGCCCCAGCATTTT
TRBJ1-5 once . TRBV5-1 CASSIGDSNQPQHF TGCGCCAGCAGCATCGGGGACAGCAATCAGCCCCAGCATTTT
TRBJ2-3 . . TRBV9 CASSVDGGDTQYF TGTGCCAGCAGCGTAGATGGAGGGGATACGCAGTATTTT
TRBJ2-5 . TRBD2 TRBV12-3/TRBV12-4 CASSPGLAGAFGTQYF TGTGCCAGCAGTCCCGGACTAGCGGGAGCGTTCGGGACCCAGTACTTC
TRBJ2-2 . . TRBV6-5 CASSYGPNTGELFF TGTGCCAGCAGTTACGGTCCGAACACCGGGGAGCTGTTTTTT
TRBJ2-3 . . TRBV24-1 CATSESTTRAQYF TGTGCCACCAGTGAATCAACTACCAGGGCGCAGTATTTT
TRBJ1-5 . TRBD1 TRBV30 CAWSVVDRDQPQHF TGTGCCTGGAGTGTGGTCGACAGGGATCAGCCCCAGCATTTT